Presented here are 27 T cell receptor beta chains from one specimen sequenced in a study of cytomegalovirus exposure and HLA in healthy donors. The assay was immunoSEQ multiplex PCR, and TCRdb's table has in-frame clones only and misses some. The sample lists around 94,000 clones; about 94% were seen once. The specimen sequenced was PBMCs. All receptors derive from a woman aged 18-29 years in good health and CMV-seronegative.

The V gene is TRBV2, the J gene TRBJ1-3; no firm D call. The V end lost 4 bases, the J end lost 0 bases, and 10 bases lay between the germline ends. The CDR3 loop spans 15 amino acids. From germline, CDR1 is SNHLY and CDR2 FYNNEI. The CDR3 coding sequence is TGTGCCAGCAGTGGGTATTACACCTCTGGAAACACCATATATTTT. It is translated as CASSGYYTSGNTIYF.

This rearrangement joins TRBV6-5 to TRBJ1-3; TRBD1 aligns across 9 bases. CDR1 MNHEY and CDR2 SVGAGI come from the germline V gene. This CDR3 comprises 16 residues. Trimming removed 4 bases from V and 4 bases from J; junction bases left unmatched: 8. This CDR3 is CASSSGQGGTGNTIYF. In DNA, the CDR3 is TGTGCCAGCAGTTCGGGACAGGGAGGGACCGGAAACACCATATATTTT.

V usage is TRBV2 and J usage is TRBJ1-2; 7 bases line up with TRBD1. Per germline, CDR1 SNHLY and CDR2 FYNNEI. With 4 bases clipped from V and 5 bases from J, the junction kept 10 bases outside the gene matches. The CDR3 consists of 15 residues. The CDR3 region is CASSGTGLLVYGYTF. CDR3 nucleotide sequence: TGTGCCAGCAGTGGGACAGGACTTTTGGTGTATGGCTACACCTTC.

The rearrangement joins TRBV15 to TRBJ1-1, with D perhaps TRBD1 (6 bases). Trimming left V 1 base short and J 0 bases short, with 9 bases between. CDR1 and CDR2 (germline): LNHNV, YYDKDF (reference sequence). The CDR3 runs 15 residues. The CDR3 sequence: CATSRGRGMNTEAFF. Here the CDR3 DNA reads TGTGCCACCAGCAGAGGTAGGGGGATGAACACTGAAGCTTTCTTT.

V usage is TRBV6-5 and J usage is TRBJ1-2; the D gene is possibly TRBD1 (6 bases). V lost 0 bases and J 2 bases, leaving 7 bases between the germline ends. CDR1 and CDR2 (germline): MNHEY, SVGAGI. This CDR3 is 14 amino acids long. In nucleotides, the CDR3 is TGTGCCAGCAGTTACTCCCAGGGGAACTATGGCTACACCTTC. This encodes CASSYSQGNYGYTF.

The chain has TRBV5-1 and TRBJ2-5; the match to TRBD1 covers 7 bases. The CDR3 consists of 15 residues. The V gene end was trimmed by 3 bases and the J gene end by 0 bases; junction bases not matched to a gene: 5. Germline CDR1 is SGHRS and CDR2 is YFSETQ. In DNA form, the CDR3 reads TGCGCCAGCAGCTCCAGCAGGGGGTACCAAGAGACCCAGTACTTC. Protein product: CASSSSRGYQETQYF.

This clone was seen once. V usage is TRBV30 and J usage is TRBJ2-1; 8 nucleotides align to TRBD2. Trimming removed 0 bases from V and 13 bases from J; junction bases left unmatched: 11. The CDR3 has 14 residues. Germline values: CDR1 GTSNPN, CDR2 SVGIG (reference sequence). As DNA, the CDR3 is TGTGCCTGGAGTGTAAACGGGGGGGCTACTCTACAGTTCTTC. This codes for CAWSVNGGATLQFF.

The rearrangement uses TRBV27 and TRBJ2-7, with D perhaps TRBD1 (5 bases). The V gene's germline CDR1 is MNHEY and CDR2 SMNVEV (reference sequence). V was trimmed by 4 bases and J by 0 bases, leaving 10 bases between them. The CDR3 is 14 residues long. The CDR3 is CASSYGQGSYEQYF. Here the CDR3 DNA reads TGTGCCAGCAGTTACGGTCAGGGCTCCTACGAGCAGTACTTC.

The CDR3 DNA follows: TGTGCCAGCAGCTTTGGTGTACAGGGAATCGCAGATACGCAGTATTTT. Translated, it gives CASSFGVQGIADTQYF. V is TRBV7-6 and J is TRBJ2-3; maybe TRBD1 (6 bases). V lost 3 bases to trimming and J lost 4 bases, with 17 bases between them. The CDR3 runs to 16 residues. Germline CDR1 reads SGHVS; CDR2 reads FNYEAQ.

The chain links TRBV10-3 to TRBJ2-7; TRBD1 agrees at 8 bases. Trimming removed 6 bases from V and 0 bases from J; junction bases left unmatched: 7. Germline V CDR1 and CDR2: ENHRY, SYGVKD. The CDR3 totals 15 residues. For the CDR3, the DNA is TGTGCCATCAGCCCGGGACAGGTCCTCTCCTACGAGCAGTACTTC. This sequence encodes CAISPGQVLSYEQYF.

This clone has more than one count but fewer than ten. The CDR3, as DNA: TGCGCCAGCAGCGGCCCCCTCAAGAACACTGAAGCTTTCTTT. Residues: CASSGPLKNTEAFF. The rearrangement uses TRBV4-1 and TRBJ1-1; no clear D. The length of the CDR3 is 14 residues. With 5 bases removed from V and 1 base from J, the gap between germline ends came to 11 bases. Germline V gives CDR1 MGHRA, CDR2 YSYEKL.

The CDR3 DNA sequence: TGCAGCGTTGATGGGGGAGGGACCCAAGCTAACTATGGCTACACCTTC. This codes for CSVDGGGTQANYGYTF. The chain joins TRBV29-1 to TRBJ1-2, with a tentative D call TRBD1 (5 bases). Germline values: CDR1 SQVTM, CDR2 ANQGSEA. Trimming pared 3 bases from V and 0 bases from J, leaving 17 bases between. This CDR3 contains 16 residues.

V gene TRBV28 combines with J gene TRBJ2-1; TRBD2 aligns across 10 bases. Germline V lookup: CDR1 MDHEN, CDR2 SYDVKM. This CDR3 comprises 16 residues. V shed 6 bases and J 10 bases; nucleotides not matched to a gene: 15. The CDR3 nucleotides are TGTGCCAGCAGCCCTAGGGCAGCGGGAGGGCGGGGAGAGCAGTTCTTC. This encodes CASSPRAAGGRGEQFF. The full variable domain, in which reference TRBV28 and TRBJ2-1 provide the parts outside the CDR3, is DVKVTQSSRYLVKRTGEKVFLECVQDMDHENMFWYRQDPGLGLRLIYFSYDVKMKEKGDIPEGYSVSREKKERFSLILESASTNQTSMYLCASSPRAAGGRGEQFFGPGTRLTVL.

The genes are TRBV30 and TRBJ2-3; 9 bases agree with TRBD1. Trimming cost V 4 bases and J 3 bases; bases outside gene matches: 8. The V gene's germline CDR1 is GTSNPN and CDR2 SVGIG (reference sequence). The CDR3 runs 15 residues. The CDR3 sequence is CAWTWGDRVTDTQYF. DNA for the CDR3: TGTGCCTGGACCTGGGGGGACAGGGTTACAGATACGCAGTATTTT.

The chain couples TRBV6-5 to TRBJ2-1, with unresolved D. CDR1 and CDR2 from the germline V gene are MNHEY and SVGAGI. The CDR3 totals 14 residues. V shed 6 bases and J shed 4 bases, with 13 bases lying between them. The CDR3 nucleotides are TGTGCCAGCAGGTCAGGAAGACGGTACAATGAGCAGTTCTTC. Amino acid sequence: CASRSGRRYNEQFF.

V usage is TRBV5-1 and J usage is TRBJ1-5; D may be TRBD1 (5 bases). Per the germline V gene, CDR1 is SGHRS and CDR2 is YFSETQ. The CDR3 contains 14 residues. Trimming stripped 4 bases from V and 3 bases from J, with 11 bases between. The CDR3 spells CASSQDSNNQPQHF. For the CDR3, the DNA is TGCGCCAGCAGCCAAGACAGTAACAATCAGCCCCAGCATTTT.

The chain uses TRBV5-1 and TRBJ1-4; possible D gene TRBD1, 5 bases. This CDR3 contains 15 residues. CDR1 is SGHRS and CDR2 is YFSETQ in the germline V gene. Trimming left V 4 bases short and J 0 bases short, with 10 bases between. This CDR3 reads CASSDVTATNEKLFF. Here the CDR3 DNA reads TGCGCCAGCAGCGATGTGACAGCAACTAATGAAAAACTGTTTTTT. Variable domain in full (rest from reference TRBV5-1 and TRBJ1-4): KAGVTQTPRYLIKTRGQQVTLSCSPISGHRSVSWYQQTPGQGLQFLFEYFSETQRNKGNFPGRFSGRQFSNSRSEMNVSTLELGDSALYLCASSDVTATNEKLFFGSGTQLSVL.

The chain employs TRBV5-1 and TRBJ2-5, with 8 bases identical to TRBD1. The V gene end was trimmed by 4 bases and the J gene end by 4 bases; junction bases not matched to a gene: 9. CDR1 is SGHRS and CDR2 is YFSETQ in the germline V gene. The CDR3 is 15 residues long. CDR3 in amino acids: CASSPTHRGTETQYF. The CDR3 DNA follows: TGCGCCAGCAGCCCAACACACAGGGGGACAGAGACCCAGTACTTC.

This clone is a singleton in its sample. The J gene is TRBJ2-7, the V gene TRBV27; the D is unclear. The germline V and J ends were trimmed by 6 bases and 2 bases, with 17 bases remaining between them. The CDR3 sequence is 15 residues long. Per the germline V gene, CDR1 is MNHEY and CDR2 is SMNVEV (reference sequence). The CDR3: CASSFGGATTYEQYF. The CDR3 bases are TGTGCCAGCAGCTTCGGCGGCGCGACCACCTACGAGCAGTACTTC.

This clone has only a few counts. CDR3 protein: CASSEGTGTTDTQYF. CDR3 DNA sequence: TGTGCCAGCAGTGAAGGGACAGGGACCACAGATACGCAGTATTTT. This rearrangement joins TRBV6-1 to TRBJ2-3; 8 bases map to TRBD1. The CDR3 has 15 residues. Germline V gene lookup returns CDR1 MNHNS and CDR2 SASEGT. V lost 1 base and J lost 2; bases outside the gene matches: 2.

The chain uses TRBV9 and TRBJ1-2; D not resolved. The CDR3 consists of 11 residues. The V gene's germline CDR1 is SGDLS and CDR2 YYNGEE. Trimming cost V 4 bases and J 6 bases, with 7 bases left between them. CDR3: CASSPLDGYTF. The CDR3 region has the DNA TGTGCCAGCAGCCCACTAGATGGCTACACCTTC.

The CDR3 loop is CASSLAGHNSPLHF. CDR3 DNA sequence: TGTGCCAGCAGTCTGGCAGGCCACAATTCACCCCTCCACTTT. The chain uses TRBV27 and TRBJ1-6; D unresolved. The CDR3 runs 14 residues. Germline-derived CDR1 and CDR2 are MNHEY and SMNVEV (reference sequence). V was shortened by 5 bases and J by 7 bases, with 12 bases between the two germline ends.

CDR3 amino acids: CSTMGPDTQYF. In DNA, the CDR3 is TGCAGTACTATGGGGCCAGATACGCAGTATTTT. This chain uses TRBV20-1 with TRBJ2-3; tentatively, D is TRBD1 (5 bases). There are 11 residues in the CDR3. Trimming removed 8 bases from V and 4 bases from J, with 10 bases in between. Per germline, CDR1 DFQATT and CDR2 SNEGSKA (reference sequence).

The rearrangement uses TRBV5-1 and TRBJ2-7, with TRBD2 matching 9 bases. The length of the CDR3 is 13 residues. V gave up 4 bases and J gave up 5 bases; unmatched junction bases: 4. CDR1 is SGHRS, CDR2 YFSETQ, per germline. The CDR3: CASSVAGDHEQYF. In DNA form, the CDR3 reads TGCGCCAGCAGCGTAGCGGGAGATCACGAGCAGTACTTC.

This clone was picked up one time. The V gene is TRBV11-3, the J gene TRBJ2-3; no clear D gene. V lost 0 bases and J 3 bases, leaving 4 bases between the germline ends. The CDR3 length is 13 residues. Germline V CDR1 and CDR2: SGHNT, YENEEA. Written as DNA, the CDR3 is TGTGCCAGCAGCTTAGATCAAACAGATACGCAGTATTTT. It codes for CASSLDQTDTQYF.

This clone is a singleton in its sample. This chain connects TRBV27 to TRBJ1-1, with D unclear. The CDR3 runs 14 residues. V was cut by 7 bases and J by 0 bases, with 12 bases left in between. CDR1 MNHEY and CDR2 SMNVEV come from the germline V gene (reference sequence). CDR3: CASIRPGLNTEAFF. CDR3 in DNA: TGTGCCAGCATTCGTCCGGGGTTGAACACTGAAGCTTTCTTT.

The chain links TRBV7-6 to TRBJ1-6, with 9 nucleotides matching TRBD1. J lost 6 bases, V lost 4 bases, and 4 bases had no gene match. From germline, CDR1 is SGHVS and CDR2 FNYEAQ. This CDR3 spans 15 amino acids. The CDR3 DNA reads TGTGCCAGCAGCTCACGGACAGGGGCTAATTCACCCCTCCACTTT. Translated, it gives CASSSRTGANSPLHF.